These 31 T cell receptor beta chains originate from one sample sequenced in a study of cytomegalovirus exposure and HLA in healthy donors. PCR used 60 Vbeta primers and 13 Jbeta primers. Method: immunoSEQ multiplex PCR; TCRdb's copy keeps in-frame clones and lacks some. The table shows roughly 140,000 clones, with 75% to 85% occurring only once. Specimen: PBMCs. Receptors were obtained from a human donor in good health.

The chain recombines TRBV7-8 with TRBJ1-2, with TRBD1 identical over 7 bases. V was clipped by 4 bases and J by 1 base; unmatched bases: 6. The CDR3 is 15 residues long. Looked up from germline, CDR1 is SGHVS and CDR2 is FQNEAQ. The CDR3 DNA reads TGTGCCAGCAGCTCTGGGGACAGCCTTAACTATGGCTACACCTTC. Translated: CASSSGDSLNYGYTF.

In DNA form, the CDR3 reads TGTGCCAGCAGCAAGGGGGGACAGGGTCCCAATCAGCCCCAGCATTTT. Protein product: CASSKGGQGPNQPQHF. The chain links TRBV21-1 to TRBJ1-5; the table's D call, TRBD1, has no DNA check behind it. TRBV21-1 is recorded as a pseudogene. This CDR3 is 16 amino acids long.

This clone has just one count. The chain links TRBV4-3 to TRBJ2-3; 12 positions agree with TRBD2. The V and J ends lost 0 bases and 5 bases, in that order; junction bases with no gene match: 3. The CDR3 extends over 16 amino acids. CDR1 LGHNA and CDR2 YSLEER come from the germline V gene. The CDR3, as DNA: TGCGCCAGCAGCCAAGAGACTAGCGGGAGACAAGATACGCAGTATTTT. Translating it yields CASSQETSGRQDTQYF.

This chain connects TRBV4-3 to TRBJ2-2; D is perhaps TRBD2 (6 bases). The CDR3 spans 16 residues. Trimming removed 2 bases at V and 6 bases at J, with 16 bases between. Per germline, CDR1 LGHNA and CDR2 YSLEER. The CDR3 DNA follows: TGCGCCAGCAGCCAAAGACTAGATCATCCCCCCGGGGAGCTGTTTTTT. Its protein is CASSQRLDHPPGELFF.

The chain is built from TRBV19 and TRBJ1-1; TRBD1 might be the D (6 bases). The CDR3 has 13 amino acids. The V gene lost 6 bases and the J gene lost 1 base, with 9 bases spanning the gap. Per germline, CDR1 LNHDA and CDR2 SQIVND (reference sequence). CDR3 region: CASSQDRNTEAFF. CDR3 nucleotides: TGTGCCAGTAGCCAGGACAGGAACACTGAAGCTTTCTTT.

This clone was detected once. The DNA for the CDR3 is TGCGCCAGCAGCCTCGCGCGGACAGAGCTTCAAGAGACCCAGTACTTC. This encodes CASSLARTELQETQYF. V is TRBV5-1 and J is TRBJ2-5; perhaps TRBD1 as D (6 bases). Germline-derived CDR1 and CDR2 are SGHRS and YFSETQ. V was pared by 4 bases and J by 2 bases, with 18 bases between. CDR3 length: 16 amino acids.

The chain has TRBV18 and TRBJ1-2; the match to TRBD1 covers 11 bases. The CDR3 covers 18 residues. Trimming at V came to 4 bases and at J to 4 bases, leaving 14 bases not matched to a gene. CDR1 is KGHSH, CDR2 LQKENI, per germline. DNA of the CDR3: TGTGCCAGCTCACTGACGGACGGACAGGGGGCAGATATCTATGGCTACACCTTC. It yields the protein CASSLTDGQGADIYGYTF.

This clone has just a few counts. The rearrangement joins TRBV28 to TRBJ1-5; no clear D. CDR1 and CDR2 (germline): MDHEN, SYDVKM. The CDR3 loop spans 14 amino acids. Trimming pared 6 bases from V and 3 bases from J, leaving 12 bases between. DNA for the CDR3: TGTGCCAGCAGCCAGTTGGCAGACAATCAGCCCCAGCATTTT. Residues: CASSQLADNQPQHF. Drawing the rest from reference TRBV28 and TRBJ1-5, the complete variable domain is DVKVTQSSRYLVKRTGEKVFLECVQDMDHENMFWYRQDPGLGLRLIYFSYDVKMKEKGDIPEGYSVSREKKERFSLILESASTNQTSMYLCASSQLADNQPQHFGDGTRLSIL.

The chain combines TRBV13 with TRBJ2-5; D is perhaps TRBD1 (5 bases). This CDR3 spans 12 amino acids. CDR1 and CDR2 (germline): PRHDT, FYEKMQ (reference sequence). The V end lost 4 bases, the J end lost 5 bases, and 8 bases lay between the germline ends. DNA of the CDR3: TGTGCCAGCAGCTGGGGCGCGGAGACCCAGTACTTC. Protein product: CASSWGAETQYF. The full variable domain, its missing parts supplied by reference TRBV13 and TRBJ2-5, is AAGVIQSPRHLIKEKRETATLKCYPIPRHDTVYWYQQGPGQDPQFLISFYEKMQSDKGSIPDRFSAQQFSDYHSELNMSSLELGDSALYFCASSWGAETQYFGPGTRLLVL.

This chain uses TRBV7-8 with TRBJ2-7; 11 nucleotides agree with TRBD2. The J segment lost 5 bases and the V segment lost 0 bases, leaving 6 bases of the junction unmatched. The germline CDR1 and CDR2 sequences are SGHVS and FQNEAQ. The length of the CDR3 is 16 residues. This chain's CDR3 is CASSLAIAGGPDEQYF. CDR3 DNA: TGTGCCAGCAGCTTAGCTATAGCGGGAGGGCCAGACGAGCAGTACTTC.

The gene calls are TRBV7-2 and TRBJ1-3; D gene ambiguous. This CDR3 has 16 residues. Trimming stripped 4 bases from V and 1 base from J, with 14 bases between. Looked up from germline, CDR1 is SGHTA and CDR2 is FQGNSA. CDR3 sequence reads: CASSSSAGLSGNTIYF. In DNA, the CDR3 is TGTGCCAGCAGCTCCTCCGCAGGCTTATCTGGAAACACCATATATTTT.

The chain couples TRBV4-1 to TRBJ2-2, with a tentative D call TRBD1 (6 bases). Germline loops: CDR1 MGHRA, CDR2 YSYEKL. This CDR3 spans 16 amino acids. V was shortened by 2 bases and J by 6 bases, with 16 bases between the two germline ends. CDR3 amino acids: CASSQPTGAHPGELFF. In nucleotides, the CDR3 is TGCGCCAGCAGCCAACCGACAGGAGCCCACCCCGGGGAGCTGTTTTTT.

The genes are TRBV9 and TRBJ1-3; D may be TRBD1 (5 bases). The germline V gene has CDR1 SGDLS and CDR2 YYNGEE. This CDR3 has 16 amino acids. Trimming took 2 bases from V and 0 from J, leaving 12 bases between them. The CDR3 loop is CASSVQGPRSGNTIYF. The DNA of the CDR3 is TGTGCCAGCAGCGTCCAGGGCCCCCGCTCTGGAAACACCATATATTTT.

The gene calls are TRBV15 and TRBJ1-1, with D uncertain. The CDR3 is 14 amino acids. Germline values: CDR1 LNHNV, CDR2 YYDKDF (reference sequence). V was shortened by 1 base and J by 3 bases, with 9 bases between the two germline ends. The DNA of the CDR3 is TGTGCCACCAGCAGAGTCCTCGGGGACACTGAAGCTTTCTTT. Residues: CATSRVLGDTEAFF.

In its sample, this clone was seen once. This sequence joins TRBV6-5 and TRBJ2-7; D is perhaps TRBD2 (6 bases). Trimming shortened V by 0 bases and J by 4 bases, and 10 bases separated the two germline ends. This CDR3 is built from 14 residues. Germline assignment: CDR1 MNHEY and CDR2 SVGAGI. The CDR3 protein is CASSYSFGGYEQYF. As DNA, the CDR3 is TGTGCCAGCAGTTACTCGTTCGGGGGTTACGAGCAGTACTTC.

This clone has just one count. The J gene is TRBJ2-7, the V gene TRBV6-5, with 7 bases identical to TRBD2. The germline gives CDR1 MNHEY, CDR2 SVGAGI. Losses at the gene ends were 6 bases for V and 3 bases for J; bases not matched to a gene: 11. The CDR3 runs 15 residues. In DNA, the CDR3 is TGTGCCAGCAGAACCGGGGCTAGCGGACTCTACGAGCAGTACTTC. It translates to CASRTGASGLYEQYF.

The V call is TRBV10-3, the J call TRBJ2-2; D remains unclear. The CDR3 is made up of 12 amino acids. The V gene lost 7 bases and the J gene lost 1 base, with 4 bases spanning the gap. The germline gives CDR1 ENHRY, CDR2 SYGVKD. The CDR3 spells CAITGNTGELFF. CDR3 sequence (DNA): TGTGCCATCACGGGGAACACCGGGGAGCTGTTTTTT.

The chain joins TRBV27 to TRBJ1-3; maybe TRBD1 (6 bases). V was shortened by 0 bases and J by 0 bases, with 9 bases between the two germline ends. The germline gives CDR1 MNHEY, CDR2 SMNVEV (reference sequence). The CDR3 contains 16 residues. DNA of the CDR3: TGTGCCAGCAGTTTATCGGGCAGGGGCTCTGGAAACACCATATATTTT. Amino acids: CASSLSGRGSGNTIYF.

This chain connects TRBV5-4 to TRBJ2-5; 8 nucleotides match TRBD1. Germline CDR1 and CDR2: SGHNT and YYREEE (reference sequence). V dropped 4 bases and J dropped 2; count of bases not matched to a gene: 7. The CDR3 sequence is 15 residues long. CDR3 protein: CASSTLGQGQETQYF. The CDR3 DNA is TGTGCCAGCAGCACTCTAGGACAGGGTCAAGAGACCCAGTACTTC.

The chain has TRBV7-2 and TRBJ1-1; D possibly corresponds to TRBD1 (6 bases). Germline assignment: CDR1 SGHTA and CDR2 FQGNSA. The CDR3 length is 14 residues. Trimming left V 5 bases short and J 6 bases short, with 16 bases between. The CDR3 region is CASSPNRAGAEAFF. The CDR3 DNA reads as TGTGCCAGCAGCCCTAACAGGGCGGGGGCTGAAGCTTTCTTT.

The rearrangement uses TRBV7-2 and TRBJ2-1, with D unresolved. CDR1 is SGHTA and CDR2 is FQGNSA in the germline V gene. The CDR3 contains 14 residues. Trimming cost V 0 bases and J 8 bases, with 11 bases left between them. The CDR3 sequence is CASSLARATHEQFF. In DNA form, the CDR3 reads TGTGCCAGCAGCTTAGCAAGAGCTACGCATGAGCAGTTCTTC. Full variable domain (missing parts from reference TRBV7-2 and TRBJ2-1): GAGVSQSPSNKVTEKGKDVELRCDPISGHTALYWYRQSLGQGLEFLIYFQGNSAPDKSGLPSDRFSAERTGGSVSTLTIQRTQQEDSAVYLCASSLARATHEQFFGPGTRLTVL.

The chain employs TRBV27 and TRBJ1-6; 9 positions match TRBD1. The ends lost 5 bases at V and 10 bases at J; junction bases unmatched: 9. The CDR3 covers 15 residues. Germline V CDR1 and CDR2: MNHEY, SMNVEV (reference sequence). As DNA, the CDR3 is TGTGCCAGCAGTCCCGCACAGGGGGCTAACTCACCCCTCCACTTT. It specifies CASSPAQGANSPLHF.

The J gene is TRBJ2-1, the V gene TRBV6-1; 8 nucleotides line up with TRBD1. The V and J ends lost 2 bases and 5 bases, in that order; junction bases with no gene match: 8. CDR3 length: 16 residues. Germline V gene sequence: CDR1 MNHNS, CDR2 SASEGT. DNA for the CDR3: TGTGCCAGCAGTGAATGGACAGGGAGCGCGGACAATGAGCAGTTCTTC. It encodes CASSEWTGSADNEQFF.

This clone has only a few counts. The chain joins TRBV5-6 to TRBJ1-2; 11 nucleotides agree with TRBD1. The CDR3 has 14 residues. With V trimmed by 0 bases and J by 6 bases, 1 base remained unmatched. Germline CDR1 is SGHDT and CDR2 is YYEEEE. DNA for the CDR3: TGTGCCAGCAGCTTGGGGACAGGGGGCCATGGCTACACCTTC. Translated, it gives CASSLGTGGHGYTF.

The gene calls are TRBV5-1 and TRBJ2-2; a possible D gene is TRBD1 (6 bases). Trimming removed 0 bases from V and 1 base from J, with 16 bases in between. Germline V lookup: CDR1 SGHRS, CDR2 YFSETQ. This CDR3 has 18 residues. CDR3: CASSLGGPGHVNTGELFF. CDR3 coding DNA: TGCGCCAGCAGCTTGGGAGGTCCGGGACACGTGAACACCGGGGAGCTGTTTTTT.

This chain uses TRBV27 with TRBJ2-7; D is possibly TRBD2 (6 bases). V lost 5 bases and J 0 bases, leaving 14 bases between the germline ends. The germline V gene has CDR1 MNHEY and CDR2 SMNVEV (reference sequence). This CDR3 is built from 15 residues. The CDR3 loop is CASSRASAASYEQYF. The CDR3 DNA reads TGTGCCAGCAGTCGGGCTAGCGCGGCCTCCTACGAGCAGTACTTC.

The chain employs TRBV27 and TRBJ2-7; 7 nucleotides align to TRBD2. The CDR3 has 16 amino acids. Trimming cost V 3 bases and J 5 bases; bases outside gene matches: 13. Germline V gene data show CDR1 as MNHEY and CDR2 as SMNVEV (reference sequence). Here the CDR3 reads CASSFGGGPLENEQYF. CDR3 sequence (DNA): TGTGCCAGCAGTTTCGGCGGGGGACCACTAGAGAACGAGCAGTACTTC.

V usage is TRBV5-1 and J usage is TRBJ2-1, with TRBD2 matching 11 bases. CDR1 is SGHRS, CDR2 YFSETQ, per germline. The V segment lost 3 bases and the J segment 0 bases; nucleotides outside the gene matches: 8. The length of the CDR3 is 18 residues. The CDR3 DNA follows: TGCGCCAGCAGCTCCGTCGGGACTAGCGGATTCTCCTACAATGAGCAGTTCTTC. Its translation is CASSSVGTSGFSYNEQFF.

This clone appeared a single time. The chain uses TRBV7-7 and TRBJ2-7, with D unresolved. Trimming removed 8 bases at V and 0 bases at J, with 11 bases between. The CDR3 has 13 residues. Germline V gives CDR1 SSHAT, CDR2 FNYEAQ (reference sequence). The CDR3 DNA reads TGTGCCAGCCCCCGTAGATACTCCTACGAGCAGTACTTC. Encoded protein: CASPRRYSYEQYF.

This clone appeared a single time. The rearrangement joins TRBV4-1 to TRBJ2-1, with a tentative D call TRBD2 (5 bases). V gave up 8 bases and J gave up 3 bases, with 8 bases separating them. The CDR3 contains 12 residues. Germline CDR1 reads MGHRA; CDR2 reads YSYEKL. The DNA for the CDR3 is TGCGCCAGCTCGGGGAGCTACAATGAGCAGTTCTTC. Residues: CASSGSYNEQFF.

This chain uses TRBV27 with TRBJ2-7; a possible D gene is TRBD1 (6 bases). CDR3 length equals 14 residues. Germline V gene lookup returns CDR1 MNHEY and CDR2 SMNVEV (reference sequence). Deletions cut 2 bases from V and 2 bases from J, with 10 bases between. The CDR3 nucleotides read TGTGCCAGCAGTTTACCGGGACACCCCTACGAGCAGTACTTC. It encodes CASSLPGHPYEQYF.